This TCR beta chain was identified during a study of identifying expanded T cells in peripheral blood. Germline lookup yields CDR1 SQVTM and CDR2 ANQGSEA. CDR3 length equals 14 residues. Trimming took 7 bases from V and 0 from J; bases not matched to a gene: 8. Here immunoSEQ multiplex PCR was the method, and the copy in TCRdb shows in-frame clones only, minus some. The table records some 120,000 clones, roughly 82% of them present only once. The V and J genes are TRBV29-1 and TRBJ1-1, with TRBD1 matching over 7 bases. The clonotype was recovered from a person between 18 and 69 years old in good health. The sequenced sample consisted of blood. The CDR3 sequence: CSALQGKVNTEAFF. DNA for the CDR3: TGCAGCGCTTTACAGGGGAAGGTGAACACTGAAGCTTTCTTT.